One sample yielded the 18 T cell receptor beta chains listed below, sequenced in a study of CD8+ T cells in alopecia areata. Alopecia areata patients provided lesional scalp punch biopsies and peripheral blood, both collected for the study. The authors extracted RNA and reverse transcribed it into cDNA as the sequencing template. Using immunoSEQ multiplex PCR, the repertoire was profiled, and TCRdb retains in-frame clones only, with some absent. The sample holds about 15,000 clones; about three fifths are singletons and the top ten take 9% to 15%. The specimen sequenced was skin. The receptors derive from a human donor with alopecia areata.

The V and J genes are TRBV28 and TRBJ2-7; 11 bases are a match to TRBD1. From germline, CDR1 is MDHEN and CDR2 SYDVKM. This CDR3 comprises 18 residues. With 1 base clipped from V and 4 bases from J, the junction kept 12 bases outside the gene matches. The CDR3, as DNA: TGTGCCAGCAGTTTATCGGGGATGATGGGACAGGGGGTTTACGAGCAGTACTTC. This translates into CASSLSGMMGQGVYEQYF.

The chain links TRBV7-3 to TRBJ2-1, with 8 bases lining up with TRBD2. V lost 5 bases and J lost 0; bases outside the gene matches: 6. The CDR3 length is 16 residues. Germline values: CDR1 SGHTA, CDR2 FQGTGA. The CDR3 DNA follows: TGTGCCAGCAGCCCCACTAGCGGTTACTCCTACAATGAGCAGTTCTTC. Translation gives CASSPTSGYSYNEQFF.

CDR3: CAISESTLTLSGNTIYF. CDR3 in DNA: TGTGCCATCAGTGAGTCGACTCTGACGCTCTCTGGAAACACCATATATTTT. The rearrangement links TRBV10-3 to TRBJ1-3; D is unresolved. The CDR3 is 17 amino acids. Trimming removed 0 bases from V and 0 bases from J, with 12 bases in between. The germline CDR1 and CDR2 sequences are ENHRY and SYGVKD.

The chain links TRBV27 to TRBJ1-2; possible D gene TRBD1, 5 bases. The CDR3 length is 15 residues. Germline V gives CDR1 MNHEY, CDR2 SMNVEV (reference sequence). Trimming stripped 0 bases from V and 8 bases from J, with 16 bases between. CDR3 loop: CASSLSSGGGLGYTF. CDR3 nucleotide sequence: TGTGCCAGCAGTTTATCGTCGGGGGGAGGTTTAGGCTACACCTTC.

J is TRBJ1-4 and V is TRBV7-9; 9 bases line up with TRBD1. The CDR3 extends over 14 amino acids. J gave up 5 bases and V 6 bases, and 4 bases lay outside the gene matches. Germline V CDR1 and CDR2: SEHNR, FQNEAQ (reference sequence). DNA of the CDR3: TGTGCCAGCAGACCACAGGGGGCAAATGAAAAACTGTTTTTT. This gives the protein CASRPQGANEKLFF.

The rearrangement joins TRBV9 to TRBJ2-1; the match to TRBD2 covers 14 bases. Germline V gene data show CDR1 as SGDLS and CDR2 as YYNGEE. CDR3 length equals 17 residues. J was trimmed by 7 bases and V by 4 bases; bases with no gene match: 10. The CDR3 reads CASSPLRLAGGLNEQFF. The CDR3 region has the DNA TGTGCCAGCAGCCCTTTAAGACTAGCGGGAGGGCTTAATGAGCAGTTCTTC.

The V gene is TRBV4-1, the J gene TRBJ2-3; D unclear. Germline V CDR1 and CDR2: MGHRA, YSYEKL. The CDR3 loop spans 16 amino acids. Trimming removed 0 bases at V and 2 bases at J, with 12 bases between. CDR3 sequence reads: CASSQDSLAFTDTQYF. The DNA of the CDR3 is TGCGCCAGCAGCCAAGATAGTTTAGCATTCACAGATACGCAGTATTTT.

This chain uses TRBV6-1 with TRBJ2-7; D gene ambiguous. V lost 6 bases to trimming and J lost 3 bases, with 6 bases between them. The CDR3 consists of 11 residues. CDR1 and CDR2 from the germline V gene are MNHNS and SASEGT. CDR3 protein: CASRQLYEQYF. The CDR3, as DNA: TGTGCCAGCAGACAGCTCTACGAGCAGTACTTC.

The rearrangement uses TRBV6-6 and TRBJ2-6; D is uncertain. Germline-derived CDR1 and CDR2 are MNHNY and SVGAGI (reference sequence). The CDR3 runs 16 residues. V shed 6 bases and J shed 0 bases, with 12 bases lying between them. CDR3 in amino acids: CASRLGRHSGANVLTF. The CDR3 DNA is TGTGCCAGCAGACTCGGACGCCACTCTGGGGCCAACGTCCTGACTTTC.

This clone has just a few counts. The chain recombines TRBV18 with TRBJ1-1, with a possible D match to TRBD1 (5 bases). V lost 0 bases, J lost 7 bases, and 9 bases lay in between. There are 13 residues in the CDR3. CDR1 and CDR2 (germline): KGHSH, LQKENI. This CDR3 reads CASSPPTENEAFF. For the CDR3, the DNA is TGTGCCAGCTCACCACCGACAGAGAATGAAGCTTTCTTT.

This sequence joins TRBV6-1 and TRBJ2-5; no clear D. With 6 bases removed from V and 2 bases from J, the gap between germline ends came to 10 bases. The CDR3 is 13 amino acids. Germline V gives CDR1 MNHNS, CDR2 SASEGT. DNA of the CDR3: TGTGCCAGCAGCCGCCGTGGGCAAGAGACCCAGTACTTC. The encoded protein is CASSRRGQETQYF.

The rearrangement links TRBV6-5 to TRBJ1-2; D gene unclear. V was cut by 2 bases and J by 7 bases, with 8 bases left in between. CDR3 size: 12 residues. Germline values: CDR1 MNHEY, CDR2 SVGAGI. CDR3 in amino acids: CASSYPGSGYTF. CDR3 nucleotide sequence: TGTGCCAGCAGTTACCCGGGGAGTGGCTACACCTTC.

The chain carries TRBV9 and TRBJ2-7, with unresolved D. The germline CDR1 and CDR2 sequences are SGDLS and YYNGEE. This CDR3 is built from 14 residues. V gave up 5 bases and J gave up 1 base, with 13 bases separating them. CDR3 region: CASSGSDRSYEQYF. The CDR3 coding sequence is TGTGCCAGCAGTGGTTCGGACCGGTCCTACGAGCAGTACTTC.

The chain uses TRBV7-9 and TRBJ1-1; 9 nucleotides agree with TRBD1. Per germline, CDR1 SEHNR and CDR2 FQNEAQ (reference sequence). The length of the CDR3 is 12 residues. V shed 5 bases, J shed 11 bases, and the junction held 6 bases outside the gene matches. The CDR3 nucleotides are TGTGCCAGCAGCCGGGACAGGGATCGGGCTTTCTTT. Translated, it gives CASSRDRDRAFF.

The chain joins TRBV6-6 to TRBJ1-1; TRBD1 might be the D (5 bases). The V and J ends lost 6 bases and 8 bases respectively, with 13 bases between them. Germline lookup yields CDR1 MNHNY and CDR2 SVGAGI (reference sequence). The CDR3 runs 12 residues. CDR3 sequence: CASSVRDVEAFF. In nucleotides, the CDR3 is TGTGCCAGCAGCGTACGGGACGTCGAAGCTTTCTTT.

The chain combines TRBV28 with TRBJ2-3; 9 bases fit TRBD1. V lost 5 bases and J lost 1; bases outside the gene matches: 7. There are 16 residues in the CDR3. Germline lookup yields CDR1 MDHEN and CDR2 SYDVKM. The CDR3 sequence is CASSISTGGGTDTQYF. The CDR3 DNA reads TGTGCCAGCAGTATCTCGACAGGGGGAGGCACAGATACGCAGTATTTT.

The chain carries TRBV7-2 and TRBJ2-1, with 7 bases fitting TRBD2. After removal of 4 bases from V and 5 bases from J, the junction contained 5 bases not matched to a gene. The CDR3 spans 14 residues. Germline V lookup: CDR1 SGHTA, CDR2 FQGNSA. DNA of the CDR3: TGTGCCAGCAGCTCACGGACTAGGCACAATGAGCAGTTCTTC. This encodes CASSSRTRHNEQFF.

The chain recombines TRBV11-2 with TRBJ2-7; unclear D gene. CDR3 length: 12 amino acids. V gave up 5 bases and J gave up 3 bases, with 8 bases separating them. Germline lookup yields CDR1 SGHAT and CDR2 FQNNGV. The CDR3 spells CASSGPSYEQYF. The CDR3 coding sequence is TGTGCCAGCAGCGGACCGAGCTACGAGCAGTACTTC.